Following are 9 T cell receptor beta chains from one sample sequenced in a study of OX40 agonist ivuxolimab in advanced cancers. Sequencing used immunoSEQ multiplex PCR; TCRdb keeps in-frame clones, though not all of them. Of about 22,000 clones in the sample, about 88% were seen once. This specimen was CD4+ or CD8+ T cells sorted from blood, taken in a trial of the OX40 agonist ivuxolimab. The receptors shown here come from an adult with an advanced solid tumor such as melanoma, head and neck, liver or kidney cancer.

The V gene is TRBV6-5, the J gene TRBJ2-7; TRBD1 aligns across 9 bases. V trimming: 7 bases; J trimming: 1 base; junction bases outside the gene matches: 8. CDR3 length: 15 residues. Germline CDR1 MNHEY, CDR2 SVGAGI. The CDR3 DNA sequence: TGTGCCAGCACCAGGGGGGGGACAGGGTCCTACGAGCAGTACTTC. Translating it yields CASTRGGTGSYEQYF.

This chain joins TRBV11-2 and TRBJ2-7; the D gene is possibly TRBD2 (5 bases). The V end lost 1 base, the J end lost 0 bases, and 13 bases lay between the germline ends. Germline values: CDR1 SGHAT, CDR2 FQNNGV. There are 16 residues in the CDR3. For the CDR3, the DNA is TGTGCCAGCAGCTTAGTGCTAGCTGTAAGCTCCTACGAGCAGTACTTC. Its translation is CASSLVLAVSSYEQYF. Full variable domain (remainder filled in from reference TRBV11-2 and TRBJ2-7): EAGVAQSPRYKIIEKRQSVAFWCNPISGHATLYWYQQILGQGPKLLIQFQNNGVVDDSQLPKDRFSAERLKGVDSTLKIQPAKLEDSAVYLCASSLVLAVSSYEQYFGPGTRLTVT.

The V call is TRBV9, the J call TRBJ2-2; TRBD1 is a possible D gene (5 bases). The CDR3 is 13 residues long. The V gene lost 4 bases and the J gene lost 5 bases, with 9 bases spanning the gap. Per the germline V gene, CDR1 is SGDLS and CDR2 is YYNGEE. The DNA of the CDR3 is TGTGCCAGCAGCCTTAGGGGAACCGGGGAGCTGTTTTTT. Translating gives CASSLRGTGELFF. Full variable domain (outside the CDR3, taken from reference TRBV9 and TRBJ2-2): DSGVTQTPKHLITATGQRVTLRCSPRSGDLSVYWYQQSLDQGLQFLIQYYNGEERAKGNILERFSAQQFPDLHSELNLSSLELGDSALYFCASSLRGTGELFFGEGSRLTVL.

In its sample, this clone was seen a few times. This chain links TRBV7-6 with TRBJ1-2, with D possibly matching TRBD1 (6 bases). Germline CDR1 reads SGHVS; CDR2 reads FNYEAQ. The CDR3 has 13 amino acids. Trimming cost V 5 bases and J 8 bases, with 15 bases left between them. The CDR3 sequence: CASSPQGTAGYTF. The CDR3 coding sequence is TGTGCCAGCAGCCCGCAGGGGACGGCCGGCTACACCTTC.

The chain carries TRBV27 and TRBJ2-7, with 9 bases lining up with TRBD1. Germline V lookup: CDR1 MNHEY, CDR2 SMNVEV (reference sequence). With 4 bases clipped from V and 7 bases from J, the junction kept 17 bases outside the gene matches. The CDR3 has 17 residues. The CDR3 DNA reads TGTGCCAGCAGTTCAAAATCGGTGGGACAGGGAATGGCGGAGCAGTACTTC. Translating gives CASSSKSVGQGMAEQYF.

The rearrangement uses TRBV2 and TRBJ2-7; 7 bases map to TRBD2. The CDR3 is 15 residues long. Germline V gene data show CDR1 as SNHLY and CDR2 as FYNNEI. After removal of 2 bases from V and 2 bases from J, the junction contained 6 bases not matched to a gene. CDR3 sequence: CASSEKRLAPYEQYF. CDR3 bases: TGTGCCAGCAGTGAAAAGAGACTAGCTCCCTACGAGCAGTACTTC.

The table lists this clone with a count of one. The chain joins TRBV27 to TRBJ2-7; tentative D call: TRBD2 (6 bases). Germline V gene data show CDR1 as MNHEY and CDR2 as SMNVEV (reference sequence). The CDR3 runs to 13 residues. Trimming took off 2 bases at V and 4 bases at J, with 9 bases between the two ends. The DNA for the CDR3 is TGTGCCAGCAGTTTAGGCGGGACGTACGAGCAGTACTTC. Translation: CASSLGGTYEQYF.

In this sample, this clone is medium-sized. The chain has TRBV19 and TRBJ2-1; D gene ambiguous. The CDR3 is made up of 16 amino acids. With 1 base removed from V and 9 bases from J, the gap between germline ends came to 19 bases. Germline V lookup: CDR1 LNHDA, CDR2 SQIVND (reference sequence). CDR3 DNA sequence: TGTGCCAGTAGTATAGTGGGCAGTAACCCCTGGATTGAGCAGTTCTTC. Protein sequence: CASSIVGSNPWIEQFF.

This clone came up once. This chain connects TRBV2 to TRBJ1-3, with a possible D match to TRBD1 (5 bases). V was cut by 5 bases and J by 0 bases, with 11 bases left in between. Germline values: CDR1 SNHLY, CDR2 FYNNEI. CDR3 length: 15 residues. In DNA, the CDR3 is TGTGCCAGCAGTCCAAAGGGGCTCTCTGGAAACACCATATATTTT. It is translated as CASSPKGLSGNTIYF.